This T cell receptor (beta chain) was identified during a study of cytotoxic CD8 clonotypes in ibrutinib-treated CLL. Looking at the study overall: Patient counts were roughly 10 relapsed/refractory, roughly 15 treatment-naive and 17 to 18 IGHV unmutated. General study results and limits: Circulating CD8+ T-cell counts were tracked by baseline clonality, which exceeded that of age-matched healthy donors. Shared public clonotypes were rare, and on treatment they either got smaller or stayed the same. Whereas clonality rose at ibrutinib response, it declined toward baseline at progression.

About this clone: The antigen remains undetermined.

Repertoires were generated with immunoSEQ multiplex PCR, while TCRdb's copy carries only in-frame clones and drops some. The sample lists about 130,000 clones, roughly three quarters occurring once. Germline V lookup: CDR1 SGHDN, CDR2 FVKESK. V lost 4 bases and J 6 bases, leaving 13 bases between the germline ends. CDR3 length: 13 amino acids. This rearrangement joins TRBV14 to TRBJ2-7; TRBD2 might be the D (5 bases). Source: PBMCs, taken after 12 months of ibrutinib treatment. The origin of this receptor is a human donor with chronic lymphocytic leukemia. The CDR3 region is CASSPGVAFEQYF. In nucleotides, the CDR3 is TGTGCCAGCAGCCCCGGGGTGGCTTTCGAGCAGTACTTC.